This T cell receptor (beta chain) was identified in a study of neoadjuvant anti-PD-1 for oral cavity cancer. Looking at the study overall: Most patients had three to four biweekly doses of 3 mg/kg nivolumab before resection.

As to time point: after neoadjuvant nivolumab, at surgical resection. On this clone itself: The antigen remains undetermined.

General study results and limits: Pretreatment Treg/Th17 ratio correlated inversely with post-treatment tumor clonality. Larger post-treatment preexisting tumor clones tracked with greater tumor shrinkage. TCR analyses covered only a few patients per response group.

This CDR3 contains 13 residues. Germline loops: CDR1 LNHDA, CDR2 SQIVND (reference sequence). V was trimmed by 8 bases and J by 4 bases, leaving 12 bases between them. Only in-frame clones appear in the TCRdb table, and some are missing; sequencing was by immunoSEQ multiplex PCR. The table has 20,000 to 25,000 clones, roughly 29% seen once. The TCR was taken from a person aged 35 to 85 with oral cavity squamous cell carcinoma. The material was tumor tissue, obtained after nivolumab (anti-PD-1) treatment. The chain carries TRBV19 and TRBJ1-5; unclear D gene. This CDR3 reads CASSDTLNQPQHF. Written as DNA, the CDR3 is TGTGCCAGTTCCGACACCTTAAATCAGCCCCAGCATTTT.